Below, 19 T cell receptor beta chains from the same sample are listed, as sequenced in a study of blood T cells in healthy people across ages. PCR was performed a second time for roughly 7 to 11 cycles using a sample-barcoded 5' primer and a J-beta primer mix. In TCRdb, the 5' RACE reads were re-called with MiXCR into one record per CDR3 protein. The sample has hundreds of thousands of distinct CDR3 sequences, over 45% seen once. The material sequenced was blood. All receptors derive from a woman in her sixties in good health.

CDR3 sequence: CSARRAGITYEQYF. The CDR3 nucleotides read TGCAGTGCCCGCCGGGCCGGAATTACTTACGAGCAGTACTTC. This sequence joins TRBV20-1 and TRBJ2-7; no clear D. This CDR3 spans 14 amino acids. The germline gives CDR1 DFQATT, CDR2 SNEGSKA (reference sequence). V was clipped by 6 bases and J by 4 bases, with 19 bases between them.

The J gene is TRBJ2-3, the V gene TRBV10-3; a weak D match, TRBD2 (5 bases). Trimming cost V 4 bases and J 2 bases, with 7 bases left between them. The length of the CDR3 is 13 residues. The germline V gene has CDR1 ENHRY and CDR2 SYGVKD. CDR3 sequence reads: CAISADYTDTQYF. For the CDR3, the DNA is TGTGCCATCAGTGCCGACTACACAGATACGCAGTATTTT.

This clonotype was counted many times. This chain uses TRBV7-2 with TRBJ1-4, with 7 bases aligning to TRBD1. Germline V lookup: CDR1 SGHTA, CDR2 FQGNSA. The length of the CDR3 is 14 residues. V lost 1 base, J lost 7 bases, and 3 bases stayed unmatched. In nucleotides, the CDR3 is TGTGCCAGCAGCTTAGGACAGGGTAGTGAAAAACTGTTTTTT. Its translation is CASSLGQGSEKLFF. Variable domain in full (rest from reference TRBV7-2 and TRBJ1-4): GAGVSQSPSNKVTEKGKDVELRCDPISGHTALYWYRQSLGQGLEFLIYFQGNSAPDKSGLPSDRFSAERTGGSVSTLTIQRTQQEDSAVYLCASSLGQGSEKLFFGSGTQLSVL.

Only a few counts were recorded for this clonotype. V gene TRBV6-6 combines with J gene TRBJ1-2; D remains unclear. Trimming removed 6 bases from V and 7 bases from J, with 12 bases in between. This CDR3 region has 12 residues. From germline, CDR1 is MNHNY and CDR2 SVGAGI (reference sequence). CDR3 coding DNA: TGTGCCAGCAGCCCCGCGTACCTTGGCTACACCTTC. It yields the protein CASSPAYLGYTF.

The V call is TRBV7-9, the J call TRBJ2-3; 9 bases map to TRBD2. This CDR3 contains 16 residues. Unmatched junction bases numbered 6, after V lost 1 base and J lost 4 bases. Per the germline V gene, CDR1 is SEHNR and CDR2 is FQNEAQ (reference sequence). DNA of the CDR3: TGTGCCAGCAGCTTAGGGTCGGCGGGAGGGGCAGATACGCAGTATTTT. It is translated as CASSLGSAGGADTQYF. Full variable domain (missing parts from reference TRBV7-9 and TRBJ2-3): DTGVSQNPRHKITKRGQNVTFRCDPISEHNRLYWYRQTLGQGPEFLTYFQNEAQLEKSRLLSDRFSAERPKGSFSTLEIQRTEQGDSAMYLCASSLGSAGGADTQYFGPGTRLTVL.

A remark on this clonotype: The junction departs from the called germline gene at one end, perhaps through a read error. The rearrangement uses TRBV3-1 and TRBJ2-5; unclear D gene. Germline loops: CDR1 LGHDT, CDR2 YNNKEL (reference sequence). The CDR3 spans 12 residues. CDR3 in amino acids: CASSQGYGTQYF. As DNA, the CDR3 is TGCGCCAGCAGCCAAGGGTATGGGACCCAGTACTTC.

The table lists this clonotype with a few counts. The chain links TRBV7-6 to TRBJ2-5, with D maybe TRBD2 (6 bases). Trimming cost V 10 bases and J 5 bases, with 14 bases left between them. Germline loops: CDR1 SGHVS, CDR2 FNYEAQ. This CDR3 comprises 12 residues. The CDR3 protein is CATRGGSETQYF. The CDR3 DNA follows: TGTGCCACCCGCGGAGGGAGTGAGACCCAGTACTTC.

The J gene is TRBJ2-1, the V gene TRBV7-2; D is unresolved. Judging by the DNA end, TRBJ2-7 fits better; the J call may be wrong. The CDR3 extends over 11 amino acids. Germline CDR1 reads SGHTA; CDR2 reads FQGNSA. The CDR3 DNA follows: TGTGCCAGCAGCTCTAAGAATGAGCAGTACTTC. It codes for CASSSKNEQYF.

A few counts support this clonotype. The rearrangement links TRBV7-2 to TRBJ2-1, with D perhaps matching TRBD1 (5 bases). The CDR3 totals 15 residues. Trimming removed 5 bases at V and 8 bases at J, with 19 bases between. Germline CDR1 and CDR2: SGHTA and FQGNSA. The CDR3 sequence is CASSQGRPGSDEQFF. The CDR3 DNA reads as TGTGCCAGCAGCCAGGGCCGTCCAGGGTCGGATGAGCAGTTCTTC.

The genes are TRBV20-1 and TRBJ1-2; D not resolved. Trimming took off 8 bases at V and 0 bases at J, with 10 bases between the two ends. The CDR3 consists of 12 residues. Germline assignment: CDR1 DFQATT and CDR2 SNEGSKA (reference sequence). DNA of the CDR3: TGCAGTACGCCCACCGCTAACTATGGCTACACCTTC. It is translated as CSTPTANYGYTF.

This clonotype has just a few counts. The CDR3 reads CASSFRSSNQPQHF. The DNA for the CDR3 is TGTGCCAGCAGTTTCAGGAGTAGCAATCAGCCCCAGCATTTT. This chain joins TRBV28 and TRBJ1-5, with no clear D. The V gene lost 3 bases and the J gene lost 0 bases, with 6 bases spanning the gap. This CDR3 region has 14 residues. CDR1 and CDR2 from the germline V gene are MDHEN and SYDVKM. The whole variable domain, filled in from reference TRBV28 and TRBJ1-5, reads DVKVTQSSRYLVKRTGEKVFLECVQDMDHENMFWYRQDPGLGLRLIYFSYDVKMKEKGDIPEGYSVSREKKERFSLILESASTNQTSMYLCASSFRSSNQPQHFGDGTRLSIL.

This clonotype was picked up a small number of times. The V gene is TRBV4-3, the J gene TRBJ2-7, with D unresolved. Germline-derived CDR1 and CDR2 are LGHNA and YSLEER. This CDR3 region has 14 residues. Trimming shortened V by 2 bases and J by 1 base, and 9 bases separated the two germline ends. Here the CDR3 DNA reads TGCGCCAGCAGCCAACAGTCAGCGTCCTACGAGCAGTACTTC. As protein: CASSQQSASYEQYF.

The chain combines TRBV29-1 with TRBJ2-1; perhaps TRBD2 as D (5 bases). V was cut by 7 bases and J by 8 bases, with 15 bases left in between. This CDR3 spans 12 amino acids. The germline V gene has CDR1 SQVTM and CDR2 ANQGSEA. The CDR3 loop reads CSGEKAKDEQFF. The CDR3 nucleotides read TGCAGCGGGGAGAAGGCGAAGGATGAGCAGTTCTTC.

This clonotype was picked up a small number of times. The chain's CDR3 is CASSLAGSATKNIQYF. CDR3 sequence (DNA): TGTGCCAGCAGCTTAGCTGGGAGTGCAACCAAAAACATTCAGTACTTC. V and J are TRBV13 and TRBJ2-4; D possibly corresponds to TRBD2 (5 bases). V shed 1 base and J shed 2 bases, with 12 bases lying between them. Germline CDR1 and CDR2: PRHDT and FYEKMQ (reference sequence). The CDR3 runs 16 residues.

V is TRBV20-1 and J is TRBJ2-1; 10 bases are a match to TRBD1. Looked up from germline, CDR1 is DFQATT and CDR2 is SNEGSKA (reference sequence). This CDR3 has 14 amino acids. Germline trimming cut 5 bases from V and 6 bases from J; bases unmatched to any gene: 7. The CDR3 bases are TGCAGTGCTCAGAGGACAGGGGGAACCAATGAGCAGTTCTTC. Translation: CSAQRTGGTNEQFF.

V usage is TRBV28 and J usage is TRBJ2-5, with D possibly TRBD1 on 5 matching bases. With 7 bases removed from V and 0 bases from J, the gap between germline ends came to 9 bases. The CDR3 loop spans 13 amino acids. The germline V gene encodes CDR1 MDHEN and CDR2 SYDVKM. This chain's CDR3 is CASTRQHQETQYF. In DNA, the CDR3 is TGTGCCAGCACAAGACAGCACCAAGAGACCCAGTACTTC.

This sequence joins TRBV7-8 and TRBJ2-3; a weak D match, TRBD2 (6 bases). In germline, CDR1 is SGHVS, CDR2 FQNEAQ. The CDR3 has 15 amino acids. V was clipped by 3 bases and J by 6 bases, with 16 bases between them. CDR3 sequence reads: CASSFSPLGGDTQYF. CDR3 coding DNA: TGTGCCAGCAGCTTCTCACCTCTTGGGGGGGATACGCAGTATTTT.

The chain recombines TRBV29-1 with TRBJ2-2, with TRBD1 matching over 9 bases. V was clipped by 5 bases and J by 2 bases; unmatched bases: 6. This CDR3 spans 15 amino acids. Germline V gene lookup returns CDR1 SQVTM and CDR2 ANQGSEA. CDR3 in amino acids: CSVSNRGHNTGELFF. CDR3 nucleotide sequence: TGCAGCGTTTCTAACAGGGGGCACAACACCGGGGAGCTGTTTTTT.

The CDR3 sequence: CASNDVSGLSNEKLFF. The CDR3 nucleotides read TGTGCCAGCAACGATGTCTCGGGACTGTCTAATGAAAAACTGTTTTTT. The chain employs TRBV4-2 and TRBJ1-4, with a weak D call TRBD1 (5 bases). The CDR3 extends over 16 amino acids. Germline V gene sequence: CDR1 LGHNA, CDR2 YNFKEQ. Trimming pared 7 bases from V and 3 bases from J, leaving 18 bases between.